The T cell receptor (beta chain) described here comes from a study of T cells in localized non-small cell lung cancer. The study, taken as a whole, reports: Uninvolved adjacent lung had the highest recorded T cell clonality, with tumor below it. Sequencing involved a lone tumor region, leaving heterogeneity possible.

J was trimmed by 4 bases and V by 4 bases; bases with no gene match: 10. Per the germline V gene, CDR1 is SGHTA and CDR2 is FQGTGA. The CDR3 is 17 amino acids. A remark on this clone: Its antigen is unidentified.

Libraries were prepared by immunoSEQ multiplex PCR; TCRdb keeps only in-frame clonotypes and omits some of them. This table has 28,000 or so clones, roughly 90% appearing once. The gene calls are TRBV7-3 and TRBJ2-2, with 9 bases lining up with TRBD1. The receptor was isolated from a male donor aged 60 or over with stage I lung adenocarcinoma. The sequenced sample was peripheral blood, obtained before any cancer treatment. The CDR3: CASSSVSGTGFTGELFF. The CDR3, as DNA: TGTGCCAGCAGCTCGGTTTCCGGGACAGGGTTCACCGGGGAGCTGTTTTTT.